Listed here are 25 T cell receptor beta chains from one sample, sequenced in a study of type 1 and type 2 diabetes patients. PCR was run on genomic DNA. A primer set of 30 forward and 13 reverse primers amplified the CDR3. TCRdb processed the multiplex PCR reads anew with MiXCR; each CDR3 protein has one entry. Among 280,000 or so distinct CDR3 sequences listed, over 45% were seen once. The sample was peripheral blood mononuclear cells (PBMCs). All receptors come from a man younger than 30 with type 2 diabetes.

The J gene is TRBJ2-6, the V gene TRBV7-9; a possible D gene is TRBD2 (6 bases). CDR3 size: 15 residues. Germline lookup yields CDR1 SEHNR and CDR2 FQNEAQ (reference sequence). Trimming pared 6 bases from V and 2 bases from J, leaving 11 bases between. CDR3 nucleotide sequence: TGTGCCAGCAGTCGGAGGGTTGCTGGGGCCAACGTCCTGACTTTC. Residues: CASSRRVAGANVLTF.

This chain joins TRBV19 and TRBJ1-1; TRBD1 might be the D (6 bases). Trimming shortened V by 8 bases and J by 4 bases, and 26 bases separated the two germline ends. The CDR3 extends over 17 amino acids. CDR1 LNHDA and CDR2 SQIVND come from the germline V gene (reference sequence). This chain's CDR3 is CASFTDGTGTPSTEAFF. DNA of the CDR3: TGTGCCAGTTTTACAGATGGGACCGGGACACCTTCCACTGAAGCTTTCTTT.

In DNA form, the CDR3 reads TGTGCCAGCAGCGGCGGGACGGTCGAAGGAGATACGCAGTATTTT. Protein sequence: CASSGGTVEGDTQYF. The rearrangement joins TRBV7-3 to TRBJ2-3, with a weak D call TRBD2 (6 bases). V was cut by 5 bases and J by 5 bases, with 17 bases left in between. In germline, CDR1 is SGHTA, CDR2 FQGTGA. This CDR3 contains 15 residues.

With respect to this clonotype: Sequence at one end of the junction differs from germline and may be a read error. The chain is built from TRBV7-8 and TRBJ1-5, with 9 bases fitting TRBD1. Germline V lookup: CDR1 SGHVS, CDR2 FQNEAQ. The CDR3 totals 15 residues. The CDR3 loop is CASSLDRGHVQPPHF. In DNA form, the CDR3 reads TGTGCCAGCAGCTTAGACAGGGGGCATGTTCAGCCCCCGCATTTT.

In this sample, this clonotype turned up many times. This chain links TRBV10-1 with TRBJ2-5, with D possibly matching TRBD1 (5 bases). Per germline, CDR1 WNHNN and CDR2 SYGVQD (reference sequence). The CDR3 loop spans 13 amino acids. Trimming left V 8 bases short and J 6 bases short, with 16 bases between. The chain's CDR3 is CASVPTRVQTQYF. The CDR3 bases are TGCGCCAGCGTACCGACCAGGGTGCAGACCCAGTACTTC.

The chain employs TRBV20-1 and TRBJ1-5, with 11 bases fitting TRBD1. The CDR3 loop spans 17 amino acids. Germline V CDR1 and CDR2: DFQATT, SNEGSKA (reference sequence). J gave up 1 base and V 3 bases, and 8 bases lay outside the gene matches. CDR3 sequence: CSARRGQGVRSNQPQHF. Written as DNA, the CDR3 is TGCAGTGCTAGGCGGGGACAGGGGGTTAGGAGCAATCAGCCCCAGCATTTT.

The chain has TRBV24-1 and TRBJ2-1; the D call may be TRBD1 or TRBD2 (5 bases each). CDR3 size: 15 residues. Germline V gene lookup returns CDR1 KGHDR and CDR2 SFDVKD. Trimming pared 9 bases from V and 10 bases from J, leaving 24 bases between. As DNA, the CDR3 is TGTGCCACCGGGACGAACCGAGGGCCTATATACGAGCAGTTCTTC. Translating it yields CATGTNRGPIYEQFF.

A few counts support this clonotype. This chain uses TRBV5-1 with TRBJ1-1; no clear D. Trimming left V 0 bases short and J 8 bases short, with 8 bases between. Per germline, CDR1 SGHRS and CDR2 YFSETQ. The CDR3 loop spans 12 amino acids. CDR3 bases: TGCGCCAGCAGCTTGGCGCCGGGAGAAGCTTTCTTT. Encoded protein: CASSLAPGEAFF. The full variable domain, rest sourced from reference TRBV5-1 and TRBJ1-1, is KAGVTQTPRYLIKTRGQQVTLSCSPISGHRSVSWYQQTPGQGLQFLFEYFSETQRNKGNFPGRFSGRQFSNSRSEMNVSTLELGDSALYLCASSLAPGEAFFGQGTRLTVV.

This clonotype turned up a few times. V gene TRBV14 combines with J gene TRBJ2-5; unclear D gene. Trimming took off 0 bases at V and 7 bases at J, with 15 bases between the two ends. Germline CDR1 reads SGHDN; CDR2 reads FVKESK. This CDR3 region has 15 residues. CDR3 residues: CASSQDTGPFGTQYF. CDR3 DNA: TGTGCCAGCAGCCAAGACACCGGACCCTTTGGGACCCAGTACTTC.

The chain links TRBV30 to TRBJ1-2; tentatively, D is TRBD1 (6 bases). Trimming left V 4 bases short and J 4 bases short, with 22 bases between. This CDR3 has 16 amino acids. CDR1 is GTSNPN and CDR2 is SVGIG in the germline V gene (reference sequence). CDR3 bases: TGTGCCTGGAACTCAGGACAGCCGAAATCCAGCTATGGCTACACCTTC. Amino acid sequence: CAWNSGQPKSSYGYTF. Together with reference TRBV30 and TRBJ1-2, the CDR3 gives the full variable domain: SQTIHQWPATLVQPVGSPLSLECTVEGTSNPNLYWYRQAAGRGLQLLFYSVGIGQISSEVPQNLSASRPQDRQFILSSKKLLLSDSGFYLCAWNSGQPKSSYGYTFGSGTRLTVV.

This clonotype was seen repeatedly, ten times or more. The CDR3 loop is CSARETGAWNTEAFF. CDR3 DNA sequence: TGCAGTGCTAGAGAAACAGGGGCTTGGAACACTGAAGCTTTCTTT. The gene calls are TRBV20-1 and TRBJ1-1, with 7 positions matching TRBD1. The CDR3 consists of 15 residues. With V trimmed by 0 bases and J by 1 base, 5 bases remained unmatched. Per the germline V gene, CDR1 is DFQATT and CDR2 is SNEGSKA (reference sequence).

This clonotype was recorded once. This rearrangement joins TRBV30 to TRBJ1-2, with 7 bases identical to TRBD1. This CDR3 has 14 amino acids. V lost 0 bases to trimming and J lost 3 bases; unmatched junction nucleotides: 4. CDR1 is GTSNPN, CDR2 SVGIG, per germline (reference sequence). The CDR3 loop reads CAWSVRQGYYGYTF. CDR3 coding DNA: TGTGCCTGGAGTGTGCGACAGGGTTACTATGGCTACACCTTC.

With respect to this clonotype: Sequence at one end of the junction differs from germline and may be a read error. The J gene is TRBJ1-2, the V gene TRBV28; D is possibly TRBD1 (5 bases). In germline, CDR1 is MDHEN, CDR2 SYDVKM. The CDR3 contains 14 residues. The CDR3 DNA follows: TGTGCCAGCAGTTTCCCGGGACCTACGGGGCGGTCAGCCTTC. It translates to CASSFPGPTGRSAF.

On this clonotype itself: A read error is possible here, since a much larger clone lies one base away. The chain employs TRBV2 and TRBJ2-1; no reliable D call. Germline CDR1 and CDR2: SNHLY and FYNNEI. The CDR3 contains 12 residues. V was trimmed by 2 bases and J by 10 bases, leaving 9 bases between them. The CDR3 loop reads CASSESVGEQFF. CDR3 DNA sequence: TGTGCCAGCAGTGAATCCGTTGGGGAGCAGTTCTTC.

The chain uses TRBV29-1 and TRBJ1-1; D call uncertain. Trimming cost V 4 bases and J 4 bases, with 13 bases left between them. Germline V gene sequence: CDR1 SQVTM, CDR2 ANQGSEA. This CDR3 is built from 13 residues. This CDR3 is CSVGPGRVTEAFF. In DNA, the CDR3 is TGCAGCGTTGGCCCGGGGAGGGTCACTGAAGCTTTCTTT.

As for this clonotype: Relative to the germline gene, one junction end is altered; a read error may explain this. This chain joins TRBV2 and TRBJ1-1; 10 bases align to TRBD1. Germline V gene lookup returns CDR1 SNHLY and CDR2 FYNNEI. The CDR3 sequence is 13 residues long. CDR3 sequence reads: CASRTGGAGKALF. In DNA, the CDR3 is TGTGCCAGCAGGACAGGGGGCGCAGGGAAAGCTCTCTTT.

This chain connects TRBV2 to TRBJ2-5; D unresolved. The V and J ends lost 11 bases and 4 bases respectively, with 14 bases between them. Germline V CDR1 and CDR2: SNHLY, FYNNEI. The CDR3 length is 12 residues. CDR3 sequence: CAGLGFGETQYF. The CDR3 nucleotides read TGTGCCGGCTTAGGTTTCGGAGAGACCCAGTACTTC.

This chain uses TRBV29-1 with TRBJ2-1, with D possibly TRBD1 on 7 matching bases. Germline values: CDR1 SQVTM, CDR2 ANQGSEA. The germline V and J ends were trimmed by 4 bases and 0 bases, with 13 bases remaining between them. CDR3 length equals 15 residues. The DNA for the CDR3 is TGCAGCGTTGCCAGGGGGGTCAGCTCCTACAATGAGCAGTTCTTC. Its translation is CSVARGVSSYNEQFF.

The chain has TRBV4-3 and TRBJ2-7, with D uncertain. The germline gives CDR1 LGHNA, CDR2 YSLEER. The V gene lost 3 bases and the J gene lost 3 bases, with 9 bases spanning the gap. This CDR3 has 13 amino acids. The chain's CDR3 is CASSHLISYEQYF. The CDR3 nucleotides are TGCGCCAGCAGCCACCTGATAAGCTACGAGCAGTACTTC.

This rearrangement joins TRBV20-1 to TRBJ2-5; TRBD1 aligns across 10 bases. Germline lookup yields CDR1 DFQATT and CDR2 SNEGSKA (reference sequence). This CDR3 is 11 amino acids long. V gave up 6 bases and J gave up 5 bases; unmatched junction bases: 0. In DNA form, the CDR3 reads TGCAGTGCGACAGGGGGCGAGACCCAGTACTTC. Translation: CSATGGETQYF.

V and J are TRBV27 and TRBJ2-7; either TRBD1 or TRBD2 may fit D (5 bases each). The germline V gene has CDR1 MNHEY and CDR2 SMNVEV (reference sequence). The CDR3 loop spans 15 amino acids. Trimming cost V 0 bases and J 6 bases, with 15 bases left between them. The DNA of the CDR3 is TGTGCCAGCAGTTTATCGAATCCAGGGAGCGGCGAGCAGTACTTC. It translates to CASSLSNPGSGEQYF.

This clonotype was seen ten or more times. The chain has TRBV25-1 and TRBJ2-1; 12 nucleotides line up with TRBD2. J was trimmed by 9 bases and V by 4 bases; bases with no gene match: 7. This CDR3 is 15 amino acids long. Germline V lookup: CDR1 MGHDK, CDR2 SYGVNS. The CDR3 region has the DNA TGTGCCAGCAGTGTTCCTAGCGGGAGGGATGGTGAGCAGTTCTTC. Its protein product is CASSVPSGRDGEQFF.

With regard to this clonotype: Mismatch with germline at one junction end may stem from a read error. The chain links TRBV7-7 to TRBJ2-7; tentative D call: TRBD1 (6 bases). Gene TRBJ2-1 matches the end of the DNA better, so the J call may be wrong. CDR1 SSHAT and CDR2 FNYEAQ come from the germline V gene (reference sequence). The CDR3 has 15 amino acids. The CDR3 DNA follows: TGTGCTAGCAGCTTAGGTCCAGGGGCTACCTACGAGCAGTTCTTC. Encoded protein: CASSLGPGATYEQFF.

V gene TRBV28 combines with J gene TRBJ1-5, with D possibly TRBD1 on 5 matching bases. Germline lookup yields CDR1 MDHEN and CDR2 SYDVKM. The CDR3 extends over 16 amino acids. V gave up 7 bases and J gave up 3 bases, with 19 bases separating them. CDR3 region: CASTLTRDGYNQPQHF. The CDR3 DNA reads as TGTGCCAGCACTCTCACCCGGGACGGTTACAATCAGCCCCAGCATTTT. The full variable domain, with the rest looked up from reference TRBV28 and TRBJ1-5, is DVKVTQSSRYLVKRTGEKVFLECVQDMDHENMFWYRQDPGLGLRLIYFSYDVKMKEKGDIPEGYSVSREKKERFSLILESASTNQTSMYLCASTLTRDGYNQPQHFGDGTRLSIL.

The chain uses TRBV18 and TRBJ2-3; 13 bases map to TRBD2. V lost 3 bases, J lost 2 bases, and 5 bases stayed unmatched. Germline CDR1 is KGHSH and CDR2 is LQKENI. The CDR3 is made up of 17 amino acids. CDR3 nucleotides: TGTGCCAGCTCACCGCTTGGGACTAGCGGGATCACAGATACGCAGTATTTT. Amino acids: CASSPLGTSGITDTQYF.